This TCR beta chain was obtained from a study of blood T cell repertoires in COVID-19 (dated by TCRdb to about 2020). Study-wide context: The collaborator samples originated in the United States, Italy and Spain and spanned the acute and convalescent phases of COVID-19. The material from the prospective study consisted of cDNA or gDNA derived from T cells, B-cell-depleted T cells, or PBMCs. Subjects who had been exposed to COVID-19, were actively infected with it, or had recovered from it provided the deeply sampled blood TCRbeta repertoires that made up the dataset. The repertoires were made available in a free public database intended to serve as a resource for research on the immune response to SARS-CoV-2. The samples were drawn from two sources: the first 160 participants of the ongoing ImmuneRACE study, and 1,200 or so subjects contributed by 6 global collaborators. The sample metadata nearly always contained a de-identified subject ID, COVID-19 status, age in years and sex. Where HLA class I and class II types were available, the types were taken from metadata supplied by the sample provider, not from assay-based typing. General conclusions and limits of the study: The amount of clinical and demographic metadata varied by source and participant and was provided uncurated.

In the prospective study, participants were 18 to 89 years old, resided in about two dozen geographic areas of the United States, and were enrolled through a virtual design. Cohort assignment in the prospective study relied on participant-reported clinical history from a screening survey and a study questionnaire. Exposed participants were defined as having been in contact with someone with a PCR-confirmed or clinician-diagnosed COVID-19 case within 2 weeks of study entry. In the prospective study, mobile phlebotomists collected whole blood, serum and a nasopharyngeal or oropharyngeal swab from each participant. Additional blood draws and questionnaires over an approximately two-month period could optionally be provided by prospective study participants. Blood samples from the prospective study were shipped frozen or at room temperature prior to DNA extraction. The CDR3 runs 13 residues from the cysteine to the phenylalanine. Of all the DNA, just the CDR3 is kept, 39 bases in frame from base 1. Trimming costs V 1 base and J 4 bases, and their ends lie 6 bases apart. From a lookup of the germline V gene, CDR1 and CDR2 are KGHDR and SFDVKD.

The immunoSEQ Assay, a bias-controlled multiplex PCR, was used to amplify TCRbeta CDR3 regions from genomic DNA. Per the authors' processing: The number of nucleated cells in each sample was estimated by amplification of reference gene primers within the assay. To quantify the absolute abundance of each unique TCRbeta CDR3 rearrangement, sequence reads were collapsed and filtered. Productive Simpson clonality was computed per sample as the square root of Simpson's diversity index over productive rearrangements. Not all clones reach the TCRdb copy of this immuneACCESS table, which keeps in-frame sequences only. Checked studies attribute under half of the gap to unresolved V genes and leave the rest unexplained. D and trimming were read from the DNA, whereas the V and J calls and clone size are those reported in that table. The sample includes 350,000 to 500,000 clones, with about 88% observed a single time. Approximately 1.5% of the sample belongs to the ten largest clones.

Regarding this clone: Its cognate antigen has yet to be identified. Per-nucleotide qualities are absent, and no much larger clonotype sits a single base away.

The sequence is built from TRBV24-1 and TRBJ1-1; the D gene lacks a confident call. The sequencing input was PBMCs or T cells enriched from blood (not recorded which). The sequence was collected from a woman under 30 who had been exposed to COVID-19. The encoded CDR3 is CATSDLAGTEAFF. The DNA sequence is TGTGCCACCAGTGATTTAGCCGGCACTGAAGCTTTCTTT.